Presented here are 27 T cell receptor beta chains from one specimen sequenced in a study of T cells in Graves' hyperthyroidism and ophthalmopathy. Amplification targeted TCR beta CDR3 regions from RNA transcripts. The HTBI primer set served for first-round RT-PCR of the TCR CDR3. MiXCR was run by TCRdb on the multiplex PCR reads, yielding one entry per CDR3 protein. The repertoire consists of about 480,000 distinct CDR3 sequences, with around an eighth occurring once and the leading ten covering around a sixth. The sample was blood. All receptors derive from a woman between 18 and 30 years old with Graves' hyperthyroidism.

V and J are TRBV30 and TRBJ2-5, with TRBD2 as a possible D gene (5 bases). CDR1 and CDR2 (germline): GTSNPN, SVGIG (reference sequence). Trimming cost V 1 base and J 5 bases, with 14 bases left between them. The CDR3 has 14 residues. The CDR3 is CAWSAAAGGETQYF. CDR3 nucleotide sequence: TGTGCCTGGAGTGCGGCCGCAGGCGGGGAGACCCAGTACTTC.

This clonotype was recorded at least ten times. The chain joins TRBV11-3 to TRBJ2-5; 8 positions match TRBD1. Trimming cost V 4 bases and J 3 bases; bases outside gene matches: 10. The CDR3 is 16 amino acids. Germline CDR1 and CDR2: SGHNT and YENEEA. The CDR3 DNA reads TGTGCCAGCAGCTCTCCCAGGGGGCGCGGGGAAGAGACCCAGTACTTC. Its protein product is CASSSPRGRGEETQYF.

This chain's CDR3 is CSARGGANVLTF. CDR3 DNA: TGCAGTGCTAGGGGGGGGGCCAACGTCCTGACTTTC. V gene TRBV20-1 combines with J gene TRBJ2-6; no clear D gene. The CDR3 loop spans 12 amino acids. CDR1 is DFQATT and CDR2 is SNEGSKA in the germline V gene (reference sequence). V lost 3 bases and J lost 4, with 4 bases in between.

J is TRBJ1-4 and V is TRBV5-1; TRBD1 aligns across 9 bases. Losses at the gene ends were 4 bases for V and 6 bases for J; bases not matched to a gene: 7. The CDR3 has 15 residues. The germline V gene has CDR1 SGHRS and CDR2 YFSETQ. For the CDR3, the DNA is TGCGCCAGCAGCACGGACAGGGGAGTATATGAAAAACTGTTTTTT. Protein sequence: CASSTDRGVYEKLFF.

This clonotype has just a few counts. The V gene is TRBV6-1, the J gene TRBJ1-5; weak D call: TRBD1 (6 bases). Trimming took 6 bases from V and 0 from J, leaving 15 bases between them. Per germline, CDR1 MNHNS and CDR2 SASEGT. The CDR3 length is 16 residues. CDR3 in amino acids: CASRPTGLYSNQPQHF. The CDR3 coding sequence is TGTGCCAGCAGGCCAACAGGGTTATATAGCAATCAGCCCCAGCATTTT.

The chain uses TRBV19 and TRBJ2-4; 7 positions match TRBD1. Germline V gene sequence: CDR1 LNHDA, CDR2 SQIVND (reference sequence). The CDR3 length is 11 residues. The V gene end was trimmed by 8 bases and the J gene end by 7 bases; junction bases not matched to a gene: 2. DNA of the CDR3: TGTGCCAGTCGACAGGGCAACATTCAGTACTTC. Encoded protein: CASRQGNIQYF.

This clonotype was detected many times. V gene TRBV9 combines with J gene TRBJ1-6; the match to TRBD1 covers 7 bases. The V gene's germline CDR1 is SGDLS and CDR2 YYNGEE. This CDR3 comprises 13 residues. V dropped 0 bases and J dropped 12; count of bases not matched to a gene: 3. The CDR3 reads CASSVATGEPLHF. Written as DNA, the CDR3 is TGTGCCAGCAGCGTAGCTACAGGGGAACCCCTCCACTTT. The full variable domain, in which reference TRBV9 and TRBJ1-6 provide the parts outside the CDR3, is DSGVTQTPKHLITATGQRVTLRCSPRSGDLSVYWYQQSLDQGLQFLIQYYNGEERAKGNILERFSAQQFPDLHSELNLSSLELGDSALYFCASSVATGEPLHFGNGTRLTVT.

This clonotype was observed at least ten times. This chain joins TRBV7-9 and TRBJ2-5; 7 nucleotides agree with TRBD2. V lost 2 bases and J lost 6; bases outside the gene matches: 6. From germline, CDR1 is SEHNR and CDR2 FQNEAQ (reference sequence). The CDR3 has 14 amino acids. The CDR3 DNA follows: TGTGCCAGCAGCTTATTATCGCGGGAGAAGACCCAGTACTTC. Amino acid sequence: CASSLLSREKTQYF.

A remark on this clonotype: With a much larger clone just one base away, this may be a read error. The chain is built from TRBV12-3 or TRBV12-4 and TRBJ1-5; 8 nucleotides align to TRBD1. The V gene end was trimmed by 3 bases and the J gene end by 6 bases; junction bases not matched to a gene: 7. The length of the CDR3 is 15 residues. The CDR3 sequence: CASSFGQGQSQPQHF. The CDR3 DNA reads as TGTGCCAGCAGTTTCGGACAGGGTCAAAGTCAGCCCCAGCATTTT.

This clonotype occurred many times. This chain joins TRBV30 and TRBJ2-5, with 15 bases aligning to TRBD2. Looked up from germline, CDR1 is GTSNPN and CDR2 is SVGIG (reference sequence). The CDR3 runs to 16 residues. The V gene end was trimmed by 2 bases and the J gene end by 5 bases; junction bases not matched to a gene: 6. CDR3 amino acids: CAWSHGGLAGGETQYF. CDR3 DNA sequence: TGTGCCTGGAGTCACGGCGGACTAGCGGGAGGGGAGACCCAGTACTTC.

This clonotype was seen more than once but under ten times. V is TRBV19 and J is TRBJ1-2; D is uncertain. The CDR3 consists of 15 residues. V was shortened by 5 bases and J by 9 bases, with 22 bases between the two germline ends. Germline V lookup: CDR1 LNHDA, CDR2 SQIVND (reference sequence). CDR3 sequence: CASSYGSRLLDSYTF. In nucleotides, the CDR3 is TGTGCCAGTAGTTACGGGAGCCGCCTTCTCGATAGCTACACCTTC.

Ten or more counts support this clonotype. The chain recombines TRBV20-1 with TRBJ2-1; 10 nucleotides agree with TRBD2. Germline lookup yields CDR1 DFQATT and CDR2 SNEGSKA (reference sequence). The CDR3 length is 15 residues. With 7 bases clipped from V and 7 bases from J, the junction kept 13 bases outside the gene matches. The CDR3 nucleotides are TGCAGTGTTGGGTTAAAAGCGGGAGGGCTAAATGAGCAGTTCTTC. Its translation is CSVGLKAGGLNEQFF.

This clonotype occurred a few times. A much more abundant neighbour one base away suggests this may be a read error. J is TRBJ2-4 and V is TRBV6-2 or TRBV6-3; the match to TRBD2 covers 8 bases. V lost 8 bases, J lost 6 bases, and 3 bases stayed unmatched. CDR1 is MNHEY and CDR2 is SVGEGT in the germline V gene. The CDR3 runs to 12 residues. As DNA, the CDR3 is TGTGCCAGCTCCGGGGGGGGAAACATTCAGTACTTC. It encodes CASSGGGNIQYF.

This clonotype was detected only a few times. For the CDR3, the DNA is TGTGCCACGCGTCCTATTTCGGGCTATGGCTACACCTTC. As protein: CATRPISGYGYTF. The V and J genes are TRBV10-3 and TRBJ1-2; D gene unclear. V was pared by 10 bases and J by 4 bases, with 16 bases between. This CDR3 contains 13 residues. CDR1 ENHRY and CDR2 SYGVKD come from the germline V gene.

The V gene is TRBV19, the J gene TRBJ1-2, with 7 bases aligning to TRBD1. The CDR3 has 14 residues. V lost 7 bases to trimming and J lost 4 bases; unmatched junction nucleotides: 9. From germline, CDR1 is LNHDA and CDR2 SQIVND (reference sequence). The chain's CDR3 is CASTESRDSYGYTF. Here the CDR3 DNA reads TGTGCCAGTACCGAATCCCGGGACAGCTATGGCTACACCTTC.

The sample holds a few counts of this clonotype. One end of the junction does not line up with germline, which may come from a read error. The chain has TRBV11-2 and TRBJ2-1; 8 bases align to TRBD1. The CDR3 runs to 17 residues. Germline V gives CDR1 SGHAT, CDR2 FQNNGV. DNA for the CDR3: TGCGCCAGCAGCCAAGTCCCCGGACAGGGCTCCTACAATGAGCAGTTCTTC. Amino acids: CASSQVPGQGSYNEQFF.

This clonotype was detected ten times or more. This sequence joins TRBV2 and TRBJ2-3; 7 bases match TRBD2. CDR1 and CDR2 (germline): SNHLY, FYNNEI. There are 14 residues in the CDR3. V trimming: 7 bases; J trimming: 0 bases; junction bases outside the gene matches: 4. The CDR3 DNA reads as TGTGCCAGCAAGCTAGCGGCTAGCACAGATACGCAGTATTTT. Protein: CASKLAASTDTQYF.

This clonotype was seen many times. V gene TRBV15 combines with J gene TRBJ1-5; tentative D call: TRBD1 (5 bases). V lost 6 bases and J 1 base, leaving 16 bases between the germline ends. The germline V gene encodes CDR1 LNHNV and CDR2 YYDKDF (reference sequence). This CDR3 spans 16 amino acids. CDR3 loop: CATRVAPGRSNQPQHF. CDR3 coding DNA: TGTGCCACCAGGGTAGCCCCGGGACGGAGCAATCAGCCCCAGCATTTT.

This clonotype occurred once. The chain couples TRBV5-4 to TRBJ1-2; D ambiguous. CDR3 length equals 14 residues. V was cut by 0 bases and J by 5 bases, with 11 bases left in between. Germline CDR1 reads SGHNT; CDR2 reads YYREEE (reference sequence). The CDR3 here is CASSLEASFYGYTF. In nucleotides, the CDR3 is TGTGCCAGCAGCTTGGAGGCCAGTTTTTATGGCTACACCTTC.

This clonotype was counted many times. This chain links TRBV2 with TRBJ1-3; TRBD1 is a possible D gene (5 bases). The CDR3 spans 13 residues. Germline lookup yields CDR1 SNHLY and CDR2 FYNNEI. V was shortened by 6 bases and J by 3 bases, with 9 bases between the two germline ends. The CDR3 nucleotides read TGTGCCAGCAGACAGGAATTTGGAAACACCATATATTTT. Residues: CASRQEFGNTIYF.

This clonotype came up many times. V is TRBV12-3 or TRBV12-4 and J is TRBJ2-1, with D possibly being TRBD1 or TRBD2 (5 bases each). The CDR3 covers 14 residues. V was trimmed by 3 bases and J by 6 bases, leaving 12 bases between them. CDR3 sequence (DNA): TGTGCCAGCAGTTTCCGGGACGGATCCAATGAGCAGTTCTTC. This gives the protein CASSFRDGSNEQFF.

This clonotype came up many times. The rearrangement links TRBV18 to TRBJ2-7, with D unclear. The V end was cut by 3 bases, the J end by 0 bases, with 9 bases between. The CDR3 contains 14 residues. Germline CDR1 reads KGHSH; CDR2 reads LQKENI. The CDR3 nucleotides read TGTGCCAGCTCACCTACGTCAAGCTCCTACGAGCAGTACTTC. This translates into CASSPTSSSYEQYF.

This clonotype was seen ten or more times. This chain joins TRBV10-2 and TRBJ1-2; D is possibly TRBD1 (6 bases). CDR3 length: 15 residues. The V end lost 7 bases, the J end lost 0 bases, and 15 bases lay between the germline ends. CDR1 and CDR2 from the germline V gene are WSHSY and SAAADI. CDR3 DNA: TGCGCCAGCATTCCACAGGGCCTGACTAACTATGGCTACACCTTC. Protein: CASIPQGLTNYGYTF.

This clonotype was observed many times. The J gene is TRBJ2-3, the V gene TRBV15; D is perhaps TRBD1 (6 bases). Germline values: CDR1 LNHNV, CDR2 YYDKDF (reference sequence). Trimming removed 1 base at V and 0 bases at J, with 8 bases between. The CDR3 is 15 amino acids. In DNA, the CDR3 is TGTGCCACCAGCAGAGCCGACAGGAGCACAGATACGCAGTATTTT. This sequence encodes CATSRADRSTDTQYF. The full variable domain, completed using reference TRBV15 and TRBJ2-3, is DAMVIQNPRYQVTQFGKPVTLSCSQTLNHNVMYWYQQKSSQAPKLLFHYYDKDFNNEADTPDNFQSRRPNTSFCFLDIRSPGLGDTAMYLCATSRADRSTDTQYFGPGTRLTVL.

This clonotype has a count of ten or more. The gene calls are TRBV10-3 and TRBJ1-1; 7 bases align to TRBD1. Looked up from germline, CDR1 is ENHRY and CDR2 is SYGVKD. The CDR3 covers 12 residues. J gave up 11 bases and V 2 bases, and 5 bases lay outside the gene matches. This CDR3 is CAISEQDREAFF. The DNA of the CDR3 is TGTGCCATCAGTGAGCAAGACAGGGAGGCTTTCTTT.

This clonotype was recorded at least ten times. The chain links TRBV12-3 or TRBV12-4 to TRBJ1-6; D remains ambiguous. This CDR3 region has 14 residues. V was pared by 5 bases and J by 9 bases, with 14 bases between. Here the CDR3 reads CASSPGRGGSPLHF. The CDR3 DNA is TGTGCCAGCAGTCCGGGCCGGGGAGGTTCACCCCTCCACTTT.

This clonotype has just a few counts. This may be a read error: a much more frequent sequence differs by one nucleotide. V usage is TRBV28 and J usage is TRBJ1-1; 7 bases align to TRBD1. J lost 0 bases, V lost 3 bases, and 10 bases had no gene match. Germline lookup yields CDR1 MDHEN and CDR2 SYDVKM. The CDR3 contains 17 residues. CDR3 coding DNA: TGTGCCAGCAGTTTGACGCAGGGGGTGCTCATGAACACTGAAGCTTTCTTT. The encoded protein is CASSLTQGVLMNTEAFF.